This T cell receptor (beta chain) was sequenced for a study of blood T cell repertoires in COVID-19. Whole-study context: Acute-phase and convalescent COVID-19 samples originated in the United States, Italy and Spain. PBMCs, B-cell-depleted T cells, or T cells were the source of the cDNA or gDNA that made up the material.

The CDR3 is 15 residues long. The V gene's germline CDR1 is SGHRS and CDR2 YFSETQ. The J segment lost 2 bases and the V segment lost 4 bases, leaving 7 bases of the junction unmatched. The table came from immunoSEQ multiplex PCR; TCRdb's copy has only in-frame clones and leaves some out. The data hold roughly 250,000 clones, with 70% to 85% observed a single time. The V call is TRBV5-1, the J call TRBJ2-3; 7 bases agree with TRBD2. The sequence was obtained from a woman of 80 years or more with acute or convalescent COVID-19. Sequencing used peripheral blood. The CDR3 loop reads CASSLTGTNTDTQYF. The CDR3 region has the DNA TGCGCCAGCAGCCTGACCGGGACTAACACAGATACGCAGTATTTT.